A single sample gave rise to the 15 T cell receptor beta chains below, sequenced in a study of a mutant IDH1 vaccine in newly diagnosed glioma. As for time point: week 11, during vaccination. Vaccinated patients received 300 ug of mutant IDH1 20-mer peptide per dose, with topical imiquimod. These receptors have no known antigen. Clones were sequenced by immunoSEQ multiplex PCR, and TCRdb holds only the in-frame ones, with some missing. The sample lists roughly 22,000 clones, roughly 89% occurring once. The source was PBMCs, collected from a glioma patient whose treatment included an IDH1 peptide vaccine. These receptor sequences come from a woman in her forties with glioma.

The chain recombines TRBV7-2 with TRBJ2-1, with D perhaps matching TRBD2 (6 bases). The germline gives CDR1 SGHTA, CDR2 FQGNSA. CDR3 length: 17 amino acids. Trimming left V 4 bases short and J 0 bases short, with 16 bases between. The CDR3: CASSSGRGLSSYNEQFF. As DNA, the CDR3 is TGTGCCAGCAGCTCGGGAAGGGGACTTAGCTCCTACAATGAGCAGTTCTTC.

J is TRBJ1-6 and V is TRBV5-8, with 7 bases aligning to TRBD1. The trim removed 2 bases at V and 6 bases at J, leaving 5 bases unmatched. The CDR3 length is 15 residues. CDR1 is SGHTS and CDR2 is YDEGEE in the germline V gene. The chain's CDR3 is CASSFGQERNSPLHF. The CDR3 DNA sequence: TGTGCCAGCAGCTTCGGACAGGAACGTAATTCACCCCTCCACTTT.

The chain links TRBV7-2 to TRBJ2-2; TRBD1 aligns across 8 bases. With 5 bases clipped from V and 7 bases from J, the junction kept 9 bases outside the gene matches. CDR1 and CDR2 from the germline V gene are SGHTA and FQGNSA. The CDR3 is 15 residues long. The CDR3 is CASSLDRGKSGELFF. CDR3 DNA: TGTGCCAGCAGCCTCGACAGGGGTAAAAGCGGGGAGCTGTTTTTT.

This rearrangement joins TRBV6-1 to TRBJ1-5, with TRBD1 as a possible D gene (6 bases). The CDR3 is 14 amino acids. Germline V gene sequence: CDR1 MNHNS, CDR2 SASEGT. Trimming shortened V by 6 bases and J by 8 bases, and 17 bases separated the two germline ends. The CDR3 spells CASRPGHGTEPQHF. In DNA form, the CDR3 reads TGTGCCAGCAGGCCGGGACATGGGACGGAGCCCCAGCATTTT.

This rearrangement joins TRBV2 to TRBJ2-7, with D possibly being TRBD2 (6 bases). The V end was cut by 6 bases, the J end by 3 bases, with 15 bases between. The CDR3 sequence is 14 residues long. The germline V gene encodes CDR1 SNHLY and CDR2 FYNNEI. CDR3 nucleotide sequence: TGTGCCAGCAGAGTTGGAGGGGACCACTACGAGCAGTACTTC. Its translation: CASRVGGDHYEQYF. Full variable domain (rest looked up from reference TRBV2 and TRBJ2-7): EPEVTQTPSHQVTQMGQEVILRCVPISNHLYFYWYRQILGQKVEFLVSFYNNEISEKSEIFDDQFSVERPDGSNFTLKIRSTKLEDSAMYFCASRVGGDHYEQYFGPGTRLTVT.

CDR3 sequence (DNA): TGCGCCAGCAGCCAAGATCTATTACTTTACACAGATACGCAGTATTTT. It specifies CASSQDLLLYTDTQYF. This rearrangement joins TRBV4-1 to TRBJ2-3; D gene unclear. In germline, CDR1 is MGHRA, CDR2 YSYEKL. V was shortened by 0 bases and J by 2 bases, with 12 bases between the two germline ends. The CDR3 has 16 amino acids.

The genes are TRBV2 and TRBJ2-2, with a weak D call TRBD2 (5 bases). The CDR3 totals 14 residues. The V end was cut by 5 bases, the J end by 7 bases, with 14 bases between. The germline V gene has CDR1 SNHLY and CDR2 FYNNEI. CDR3 in DNA: TGTGCCAGCAGTCGGATCCCGGCGGGCGGGGAGCTGTTTTTT. Translating gives CASSRIPAGGELFF. The full variable domain, rest sourced from reference TRBV2 and TRBJ2-2, is EPEVTQTPSHQVTQMGQEVILRCVPISNHLYFYWYRQILGQKVEFLVSFYNNEISEKSEIFDDQFSVERPDGSNFTLKIRSTKLEDSAMYFCASSRIPAGGELFFGEGSRLTVL.

The J gene is TRBJ2-5, the V gene TRBV2; D is undetermined. Germline CDR1 SNHLY, CDR2 FYNNEI. The CDR3 has 13 amino acids. V was trimmed by 4 bases and J by 1 base, leaving 7 bases between them. CDR3: CASSVVVQETQYF. The CDR3, as DNA: TGTGCCAGCAGTGTTGTAGTCCAAGAGACCCAGTACTTC.

The gene calls are TRBV6-6 and TRBJ1-1; TRBD1 might be the D (5 bases). The germline gives CDR1 MNHNY, CDR2 SVGAGI (reference sequence). This CDR3 comprises 12 residues. The V end was cut by 2 bases, the J end by 10 bases, with 11 bases between. Written as DNA, the CDR3 is TGTGCCAGCAGTTACCTGGAGAGGGGAGCTTTCTTT. Translation gives CASSYLERGAFF.

J is TRBJ2-7 and V is TRBV29-1, with D possibly matching TRBD2 (5 bases). This CDR3 has 13 amino acids. The ends were cut back, 2 bases at V and 0 bases at J, with 8 bases in the middle. The germline gives CDR1 SQVTM, CDR2 ANQGSEA. The CDR3 region is CSVERESSYEQYF. In DNA form, the CDR3 reads TGCAGCGTTGAAAGGGAGAGCTCCTACGAGCAGTACTTC.

V and J are TRBV7-6 and TRBJ2-5, with 11 nucleotides matching TRBD1. This CDR3 is 15 amino acids long. J lost 5 bases, V lost 1 base, and 3 bases had no gene match. The V gene's germline CDR1 is SGHVS and CDR2 FNYEAQ. This chain's CDR3 is CASSLGTGGRETQYF. The CDR3 DNA is TGTGCCAGCAGCTTAGGGACAGGGGGCAGGGAGACCCAGTACTTC.

The chain couples TRBV2 to TRBJ1-2, with D uncertain. The germline gives CDR1 SNHLY, CDR2 FYNNEI. With 4 bases removed from V and 2 bases from J, the gap between germline ends came to 5 bases. The CDR3 spans 12 residues. CDR3 amino acids: CASSAKNYGYTF. The CDR3 DNA reads as TGTGCCAGCAGTGCCAAAAACTATGGCTACACCTTC.

CDR3 nucleotide sequence: TGTGCCAGGAAAGGCGGGACTAGCGGGGGAGGGGAGGCCCAGTACTTC. Its protein is CARKGGTSGGGEAQYF. The genes are TRBV30 and TRBJ2-5, with 14 bases matching TRBD2. Per the germline V gene, CDR1 is GTSNPN and CDR2 is SVGIG (reference sequence). This CDR3 contains 16 residues. V lost 8 bases, J lost 9 bases, and 17 bases stayed unmatched.

J is TRBJ2-7 and V is TRBV29-1; D possibly matches TRBD1 or TRBD2 (5 bases each). V lost 4 bases and J 2 bases, leaving 12 bases between the germline ends. The CDR3 is made up of 13 amino acids. CDR1 is SQVTM and CDR2 is ANQGSEA in the germline V gene. The CDR3 sequence is CSVVGTGAYEQYF. CDR3 nucleotides: TGCAGCGTTGTCGGGACCGGGGCCTACGAGCAGTACTTC.

This clone was seen just once. J is TRBJ2-3 and V is TRBV2, with TRBD2 identical over 9 bases. This CDR3 contains 15 residues. The V and J ends lost 6 bases and 4 bases, in that order; junction bases with no gene match: 8. Germline loops: CDR1 SNHLY, CDR2 FYNNEI. The CDR3 is CASRPGLAGADTQYF. In DNA, the CDR3 is TGTGCCAGCAGGCCGGGACTAGCTGGAGCAGATACGCAGTATTTT.